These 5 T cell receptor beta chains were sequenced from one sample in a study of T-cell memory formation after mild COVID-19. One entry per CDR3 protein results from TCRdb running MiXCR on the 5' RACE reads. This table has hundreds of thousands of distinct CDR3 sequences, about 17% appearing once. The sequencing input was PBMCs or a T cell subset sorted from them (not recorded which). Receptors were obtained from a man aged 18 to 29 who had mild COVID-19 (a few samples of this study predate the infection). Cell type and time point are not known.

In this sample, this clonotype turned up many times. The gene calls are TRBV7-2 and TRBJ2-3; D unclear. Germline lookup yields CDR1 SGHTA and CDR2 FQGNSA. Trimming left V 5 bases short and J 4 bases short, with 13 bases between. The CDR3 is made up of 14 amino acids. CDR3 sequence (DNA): TGTGCCAGCAGCGCCCGGACCATTCCAGATACGCAGTATTTT. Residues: CASSARTIPDTQYF.

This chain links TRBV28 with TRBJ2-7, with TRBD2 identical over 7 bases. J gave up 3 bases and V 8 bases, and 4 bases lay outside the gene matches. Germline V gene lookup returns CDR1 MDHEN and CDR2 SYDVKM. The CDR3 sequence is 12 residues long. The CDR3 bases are TGTGCCAGCGGACGCGGGGGCTACGAGCAGTACTTC. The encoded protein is CASGRGGYEQYF.

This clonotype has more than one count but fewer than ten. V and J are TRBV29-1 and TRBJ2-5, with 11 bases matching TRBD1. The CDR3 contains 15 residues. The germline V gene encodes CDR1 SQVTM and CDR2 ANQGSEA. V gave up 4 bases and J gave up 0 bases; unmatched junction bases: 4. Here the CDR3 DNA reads TGCAGCGTTGCCTGGACAGGGGGCTACCAAGAGACCCAGTACTTC. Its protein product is CSVAWTGGYQETQYF.

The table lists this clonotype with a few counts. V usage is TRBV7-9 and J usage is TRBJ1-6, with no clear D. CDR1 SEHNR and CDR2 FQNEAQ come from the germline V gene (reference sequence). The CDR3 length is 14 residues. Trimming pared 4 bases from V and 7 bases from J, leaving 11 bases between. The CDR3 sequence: CASSSTVGNSPLHF. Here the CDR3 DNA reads TGTGCCAGCAGCTCAACGGTCGGGAATTCACCCCTCCACTTT.

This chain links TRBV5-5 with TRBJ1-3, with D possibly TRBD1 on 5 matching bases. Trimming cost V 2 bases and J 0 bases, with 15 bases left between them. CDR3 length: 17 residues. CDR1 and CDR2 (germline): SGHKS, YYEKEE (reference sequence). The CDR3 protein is CASSFGTRVGSGNTIYF. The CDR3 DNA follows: TGTGCCAGCAGCTTTGGAACCAGGGTAGGCTCTGGAAACACCATATATTTT.